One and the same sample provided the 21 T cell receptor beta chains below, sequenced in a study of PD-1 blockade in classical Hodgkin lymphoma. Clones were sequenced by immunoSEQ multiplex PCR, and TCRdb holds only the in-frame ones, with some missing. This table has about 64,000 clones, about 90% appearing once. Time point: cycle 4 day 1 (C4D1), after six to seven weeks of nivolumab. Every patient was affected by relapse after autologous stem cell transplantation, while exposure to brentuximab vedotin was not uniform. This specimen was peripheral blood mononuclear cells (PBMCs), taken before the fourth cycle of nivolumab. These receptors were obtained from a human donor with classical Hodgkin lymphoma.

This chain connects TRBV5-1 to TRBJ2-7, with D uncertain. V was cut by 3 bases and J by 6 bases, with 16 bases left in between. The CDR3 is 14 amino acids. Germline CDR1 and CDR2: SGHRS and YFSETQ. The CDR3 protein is CASSWLTPSGEQYF. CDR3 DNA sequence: TGCGCCAGCAGCTGGCTAACCCCCTCTGGCGAGCAGTACTTC. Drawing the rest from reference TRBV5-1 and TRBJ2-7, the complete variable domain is KAGVTQTPRYLIKTRGQQVTLSCSPISGHRSVSWYQQTPGQGLQFLFEYFSETQRNKGNFPGRFSGRQFSNSRSEMNVSTLELGDSALYLCASSWLTPSGEQYFGPGTRLTVT.

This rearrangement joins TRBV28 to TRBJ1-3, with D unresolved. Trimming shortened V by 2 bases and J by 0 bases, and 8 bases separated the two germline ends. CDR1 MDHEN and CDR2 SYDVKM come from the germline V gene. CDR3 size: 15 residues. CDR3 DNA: TGTGCCAGCAGTTTAGGATCTGCCTCTGGAAACACCATATATTTT. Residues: CASSLGSASGNTIYF.

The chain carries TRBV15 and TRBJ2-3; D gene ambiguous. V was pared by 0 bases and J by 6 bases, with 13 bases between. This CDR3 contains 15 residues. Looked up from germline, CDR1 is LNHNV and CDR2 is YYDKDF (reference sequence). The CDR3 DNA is TGTGCCACCAGCAGAGATTCGCGGAGTAGCGATACGCAGTATTTT. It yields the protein CATSRDSRSSDTQYF.

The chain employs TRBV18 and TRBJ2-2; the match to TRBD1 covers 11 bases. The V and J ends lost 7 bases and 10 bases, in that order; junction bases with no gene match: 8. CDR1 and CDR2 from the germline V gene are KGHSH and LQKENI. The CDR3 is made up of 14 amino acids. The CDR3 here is CASWDRGRIQELFF. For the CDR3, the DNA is TGTGCCAGCTGGGACAGGGGGAGAATCCAGGAGCTGTTTTTT.

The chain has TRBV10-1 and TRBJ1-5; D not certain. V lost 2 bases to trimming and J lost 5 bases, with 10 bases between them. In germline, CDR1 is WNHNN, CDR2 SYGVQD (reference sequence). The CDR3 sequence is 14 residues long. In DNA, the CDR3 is TGCGCCAGCAGTGAGCTCGGAGTCGATCAGCCCCAGCATTTT. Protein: CASSELGVDQPQHF.

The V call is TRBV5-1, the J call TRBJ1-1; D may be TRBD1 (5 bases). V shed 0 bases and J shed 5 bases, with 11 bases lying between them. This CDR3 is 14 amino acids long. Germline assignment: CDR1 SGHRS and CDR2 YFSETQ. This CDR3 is CASSLGGEGTEAFF. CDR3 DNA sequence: TGCGCCAGCAGCTTGGGCGGGGAGGGGACTGAAGCTTTCTTT.

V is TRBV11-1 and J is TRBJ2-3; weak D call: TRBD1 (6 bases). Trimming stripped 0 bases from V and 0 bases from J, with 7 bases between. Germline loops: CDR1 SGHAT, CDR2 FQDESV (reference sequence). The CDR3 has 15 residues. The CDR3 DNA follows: TGTGCCAGCAGCTTAGCAGGGGGAAGCACAGATACGCAGTATTTT. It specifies CASSLAGGSTDTQYF.

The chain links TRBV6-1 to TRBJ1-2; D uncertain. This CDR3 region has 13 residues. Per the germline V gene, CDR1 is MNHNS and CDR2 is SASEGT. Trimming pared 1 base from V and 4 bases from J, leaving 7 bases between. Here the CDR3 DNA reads TGTGCCAGCAGTGAAGACACAGTCTATGGCTACACCTTC. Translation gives CASSEDTVYGYTF.

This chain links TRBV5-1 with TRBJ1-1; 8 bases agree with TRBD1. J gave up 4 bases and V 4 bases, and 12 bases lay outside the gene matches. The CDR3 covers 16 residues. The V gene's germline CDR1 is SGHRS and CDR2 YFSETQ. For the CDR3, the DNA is TGCGCCAGCAGCACAGGACAGGGCAGAAGGAGCACTGAAGCTTTCTTT. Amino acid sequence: CASSTGQGRRSTEAFF.

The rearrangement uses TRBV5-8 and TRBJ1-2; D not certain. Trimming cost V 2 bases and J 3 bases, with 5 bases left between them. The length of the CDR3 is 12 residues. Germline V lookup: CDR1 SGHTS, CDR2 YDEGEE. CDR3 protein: CASSLEDYGYTF. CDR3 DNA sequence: TGTGCCAGCAGCTTAGAGGACTATGGCTACACCTTC.

CDR3 in DNA: TGTGCCATCAGTCCTCACTTGGATGCGGACACCGGGGAGCTGTTTTTT. As protein: CAISPHLDADTGELFF. The chain recombines TRBV10-3 with TRBJ2-2, with no clear D. CDR1 is ENHRY, CDR2 SYGVKD, per germline. Trimming removed 5 bases from V and 3 bases from J, with 16 bases in between. This CDR3 spans 16 amino acids.

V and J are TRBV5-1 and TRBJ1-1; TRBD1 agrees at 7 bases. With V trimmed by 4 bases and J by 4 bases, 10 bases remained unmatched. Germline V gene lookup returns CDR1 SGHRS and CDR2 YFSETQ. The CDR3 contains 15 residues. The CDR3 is CASSPGTAGFTEAFF. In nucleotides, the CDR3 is TGCGCCAGCAGCCCCGGGACAGCCGGATTCACTGAAGCTTTCTTT.

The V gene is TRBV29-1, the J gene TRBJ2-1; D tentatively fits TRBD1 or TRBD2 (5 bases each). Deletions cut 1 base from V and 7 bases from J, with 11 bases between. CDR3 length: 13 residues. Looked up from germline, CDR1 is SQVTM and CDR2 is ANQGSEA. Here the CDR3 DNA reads TGCAGCGTTGAAGGTAACGGGGCGAATGAGCAGTTCTTC. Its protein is CSVEGNGANEQFF.

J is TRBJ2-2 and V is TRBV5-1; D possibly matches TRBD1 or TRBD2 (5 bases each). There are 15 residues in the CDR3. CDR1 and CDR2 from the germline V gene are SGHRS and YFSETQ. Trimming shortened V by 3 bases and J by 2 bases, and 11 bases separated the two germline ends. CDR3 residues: CASSSGTINTGELFF. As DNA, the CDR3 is TGCGCCAGCAGCTCAGGGACCATTAACACCGGGGAGCTGTTTTTT.

The CDR3 region has the DNA TGCAGCGTGACAGACAGGGCTTACGAGCAGTACTTC. This translates into CSVTDRAYEQYF. This chain uses TRBV29-1 with TRBJ2-7; 7 positions match TRBD1. CDR1 SQVTM and CDR2 ANQGSEA come from the germline V gene. J gave up 4 bases and V 6 bases, and 6 bases lay outside the gene matches. The length of the CDR3 is 12 residues.

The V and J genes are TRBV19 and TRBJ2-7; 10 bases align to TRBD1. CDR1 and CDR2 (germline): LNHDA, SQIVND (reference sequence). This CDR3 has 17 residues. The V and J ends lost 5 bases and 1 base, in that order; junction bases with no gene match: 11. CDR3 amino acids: CASSVYGTGAESYEQYF. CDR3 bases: TGTGCCAGTAGTGTCTACGGGACAGGGGCCGAGTCCTACGAGCAGTACTTC.

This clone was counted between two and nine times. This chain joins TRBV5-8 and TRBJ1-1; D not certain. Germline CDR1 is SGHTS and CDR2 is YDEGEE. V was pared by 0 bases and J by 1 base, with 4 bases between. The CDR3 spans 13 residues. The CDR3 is CASSLEANTEAFF. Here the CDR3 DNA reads TGTGCCAGCAGCTTGGAGGCGAACACTGAAGCTTTCTTT. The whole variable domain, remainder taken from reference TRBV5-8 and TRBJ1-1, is EAGVTQSPTHLIKTRGQQATLRCSPISGHTSVYWYQQALGLGLQFLLWYDEGEERNRGNFPPRFSGRQFPNYSSELNVNALELEDSALYLCASSLEANTEAFFGQGTRLTVV.

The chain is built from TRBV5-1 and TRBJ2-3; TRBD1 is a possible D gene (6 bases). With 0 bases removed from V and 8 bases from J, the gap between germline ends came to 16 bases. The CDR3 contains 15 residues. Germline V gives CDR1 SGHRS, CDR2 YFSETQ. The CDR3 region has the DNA TGCGCCAGCAGCTTGGCAACCCGGGACAAGGGTACGCAGTATTTT. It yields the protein CASSLATRDKGTQYF.

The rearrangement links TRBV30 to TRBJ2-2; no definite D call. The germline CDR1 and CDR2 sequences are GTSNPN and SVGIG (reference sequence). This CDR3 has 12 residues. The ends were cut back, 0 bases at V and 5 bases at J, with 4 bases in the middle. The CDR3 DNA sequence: TGTGCCTGGAGTGTGTTGACCGGGGAGCTGTTTTTT. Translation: CAWSVLTGELFF.

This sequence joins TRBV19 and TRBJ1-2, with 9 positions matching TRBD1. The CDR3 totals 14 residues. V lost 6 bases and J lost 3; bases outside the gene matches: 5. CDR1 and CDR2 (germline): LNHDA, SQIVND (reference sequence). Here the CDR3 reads CASRRTGEDYGYTF. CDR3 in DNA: TGTGCCAGTAGGCGGACAGGGGAAGACTATGGCTACACCTTC.

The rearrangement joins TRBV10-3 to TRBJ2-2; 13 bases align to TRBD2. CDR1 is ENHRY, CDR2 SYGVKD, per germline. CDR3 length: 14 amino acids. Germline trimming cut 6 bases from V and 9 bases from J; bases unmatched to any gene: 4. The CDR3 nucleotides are TGTGCCATCAGCGGGACTAGCGGGGACAGGGAGCTGTTTTTT. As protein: CAISGTSGDRELFF.